This T cell receptor (beta chain) comes out of a study of OX40 agonist ivuxolimab in advanced cancers. At the level of the study: The drug used for patients, ivuxolimab, was an agonistic anti-OX40 (CD134) antibody. Eligibility rules accepted prior anti-PD-1, anti-PD-L1 or anti-CTLA-4 therapy, and 35% to 40% had some. The mean age was roughly 60 years, ranging from 23 to 79, with approximately 85% of participants male. Whole-study results and caveats: Expanded clones were, on average, more numerous in CD8+ T cells than in CD4+.

To note about this clone: Its matching antigen is unknown.

TCRdb's table, derived via immunoSEQ multiplex PCR, lists solely in-frame clones and lacks some. Of tens of thousands of clones in the sample, around 90% were seen once. Between the trimmed V and J ends, which lost 4 bases and 0 bases, there was a span of 13 bases. Germline CDR1 and CDR2: SGHRS and YFSETQ. This CDR3 has 15 amino acids. The sequence was obtained from an adult with an advanced solid tumor such as melanoma, head and neck, liver or kidney cancer. The source was CD4+ or CD8+ T cells sorted from blood, collected in a trial of the OX40 agonist ivuxolimab. The V gene is TRBV5-1, the J gene TRBJ2-5; TRBD2 might be the D (5 bases). In DNA, the CDR3 is TGCGCCAGCAGCACGCTAGCTAGCCACCAAGAGACCCAGTACTTC. Translating it yields CASSTLASHQETQYF.